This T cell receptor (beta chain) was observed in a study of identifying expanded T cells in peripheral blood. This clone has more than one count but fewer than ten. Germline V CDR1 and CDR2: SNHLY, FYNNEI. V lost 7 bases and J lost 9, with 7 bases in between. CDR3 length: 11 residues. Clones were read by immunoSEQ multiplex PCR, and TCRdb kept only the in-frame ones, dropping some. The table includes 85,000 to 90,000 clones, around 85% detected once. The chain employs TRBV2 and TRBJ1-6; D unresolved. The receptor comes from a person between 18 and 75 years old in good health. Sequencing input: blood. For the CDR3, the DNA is TGTGCCAGCATGGTTGTTTCACCCCTCCACTTT. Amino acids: CASMVVSPLHF.